This T cell receptor beta chain derives from a study of cytomegalovirus exposure and HLA in healthy donors (dated by TCRdb to about 2017). Some background on the complete study: According to a later analysis, the 120 or so validation repertoires were produced on the same platform as the roughly 600 repertoires of the first cohort. The study aimed to test whether signatures of past pathogen exposure could be identified by cataloging public T cell receptors. A separate validation cohort of roughly 110 different subjects was used in addition to the roughly 720-subject first cohort. High-throughput TCR immunosequencing, statistical association of individual TCRs with disease status, and machine learning were combined to predict cytomegalovirus infection status.

The paper as a whole reports these results and caveats: Subsequent analysis determined that TCRs grouped into clusters in the first cohort also showed a tendency toward co-occurrence across the approximately 120 validation repertoires, and approximately 94% of cluster scores exceeded 0. In the study, 150 to 200 TCR beta chains were listed as associated with cytomegalovirus. It was suggested by the authors that the approach could potentially be generalized to other disease states and immunological phenotypes. In both the original and validation cohorts, the classifier was reported to diagnose cytomegalovirus status with high specificity and sensitivity. A later analysis lacked HLA typing for the validation cohort, so it scored co-occurrence in that cohort across all 110 or so repertoires. Across donors, most TCR sequences were observed very rarely, whereas some public TCRs were present in many individuals. In vitro tests confirmed that a few of the cytomegalovirus-associated TCR beta chains recognize cytomegalovirus antigens.

Library preparation used the immunoSEQ multiplex PCR assay. The source study handled its data this way. A statistical classification framework was built to diagnose cytomegalovirus status from the catalog of TCR beta chain sequences. TCRdb mirrors the immuneACCESS table, restricted to in-frame sequences. Some clones are absent from its copies; in checked studies, under half trace to an unresolved V gene, and the reason for the others is unknown. V and J calls and clone size are given by that table; D and trimming were obtained from the DNA. Across this sample there are 50,000 to 65,000 clones, with roughly 94% seen only once. The top ten clones comprise 6% to 8.5% of the sample. For this clone: The antigen it binds to is not known. Base quality data are lacking; no much larger clone is found one base away.

The germline V gene (reference sequence) yields DFQATT for CDR1 and SNEGSKA for CDR2. Cut back by 3 bases and 12 bases, the V and J ends lie 9 bases apart. Its CDR3 holds 10 amino acids, cysteine through phenylalanine. CDR3 DNA only is kept here, 30 bases in frame from base 1. The donors belonged to the validation cohort of 120 subjects, which was separate from the approximately 700-subject first cohort. The rearranged segments are TRBV20-1 and TRBJ2-1; the D gene cannot be named for sure. The specimen was PBMCs. This clonotype was sampled from a woman aged 18-29 years in good health and CMV-seropositive. The CDR3 here reads CSASGVGQFF. Here is the DNA: TGCAGTGCTAGCGGAGTGGGGCAGTTCTTC.